The count of the clone carrying this T cell receptor (beta chain) is one. The data stem from a study of blood T cell repertoires in COVID-19. Study in general: COVID-19 samples collected from the United States, Italy and Spain covered acute and convalescent phases.

The CDR3 is 18 residues long. Repertoires were generated with immunoSEQ multiplex PCR, while TCRdb's copy carries only in-frame clones and drops some. The sample lists some 220,000 clones; more than 65% were seen once. Sequenced material: peripheral blood. The genes are TRBV12-1 and TRBJ1-2; the table's D call of TRBD1 was not tested on the DNA. TRBV12-1 is a pseudogene. This clonotype originated in a man between 45 and 60 years old with active or convalescent COVID-19. For the CDR3, the DNA is TGTGCCAGCAGCTCCGTTTGGTGGGGGCTCGCTCGATGCTATGGCTACACCTTC. It yields the protein CASSSVWWGLARCYGYTF.